This TCR beta chain is drawn from a study of shared clonotypes between healthy human individuals. Turning to the study itself: Every donor yielded three CD4 naive, three CD4 memory, two CD8 naive and one CD8 memory plate.

In the original analysis: Because ImmunoSEQ provided only junction sequences with no quality scores, the filtering differed. Profiling relied on immunoSEQ multiplex PCR, and the TCRdb table lists in-frame clones only, not all of them. That table furnishes V, J and clone size, whereas the DNA furnished D and trimming. The data hold 650,000 to 800,000 clones, with 92% observed a single time. Overall study results and limits: Genetic and exposure-history diversity was limited by the small donor number. Despite large depth, sorted-subset datasets appeared incompletely sequenced.

The CDR3 extends over 17 amino acids. Germline-derived CDR1 and CDR2 are SGHVS and FQNEAQ. V shed 8 bases, J shed 5 bases, and the junction held 14 bases outside the gene matches. Naive CD8 cells, CD45RO-negative and positively selected for CCR7, excluded terminally differentiated effector memory CD45RA+ cells. On this clone itself: The antigen is undetermined.

V and J are TRBV7-8 and TRBJ2-7; TRBD2 agrees at 14 bases. Sequencing used naive CD8+ T cells sorted from blood. The receptor was isolated from a man younger than 45 in good health. CDR3 sequence: CASGGTSGSLVTDEQYF. The CDR3, as DNA: TGTGCCAGCGGCGGGACTAGCGGGAGTTTGGTTACCGACGAGCAGTACTTC.